Listed below are T cell receptor beta chains from one sample, sequenced in a study of T cell responses to AZD1222 COVID-19 vaccine. Clones were sequenced by immunoSEQ multiplex PCR, and TCRdb holds only the in-frame ones, with some missing. The repertoire consists of 130,000 to 150,000 clones, with around 90% occurring once and the leading ten covering about 1.8%. Sequenced here: peripheral blood, sampled 28 days after the second AZD1222 dose. The receptor set was obtained from an adult who received the AZD1222 COVID-19 vaccine. Both conserved end residues are part of each CDR3.

V: TRBV2
CDR3: CASSEGRSSYEQYF

V: TRBV4-1
CDR3: CASSDLLRTRTQFF

V: TRBV20-1
CDR3: CSAAGTKGYTF

V: TRBV21-1
CDR3: CAVPGVAGDPDNEQFF

V: TRBV28
CDR3: CASSLGGIGYTF

V: TRBV5-1
CDR3: CASSLVSGAYNEQFF

V: TRBV2
CDR3: CASRRTSGLQETQYF

V: TRBV11-3
CDR3: CASSRKDEQFF

V: TRBV15
CDR3: CATSSRGDTEAFF

V: TRBV11-1
CDR3: CASSRLEGGRPGELFF

V: TRBV7-8
CDR3: CASSSRQGMNTEAFF

V: TRBV30
CDR3: CAWSHRGPSPLHF

V: TRBV12-5
CDR3: CASGLFGRRYEQFF